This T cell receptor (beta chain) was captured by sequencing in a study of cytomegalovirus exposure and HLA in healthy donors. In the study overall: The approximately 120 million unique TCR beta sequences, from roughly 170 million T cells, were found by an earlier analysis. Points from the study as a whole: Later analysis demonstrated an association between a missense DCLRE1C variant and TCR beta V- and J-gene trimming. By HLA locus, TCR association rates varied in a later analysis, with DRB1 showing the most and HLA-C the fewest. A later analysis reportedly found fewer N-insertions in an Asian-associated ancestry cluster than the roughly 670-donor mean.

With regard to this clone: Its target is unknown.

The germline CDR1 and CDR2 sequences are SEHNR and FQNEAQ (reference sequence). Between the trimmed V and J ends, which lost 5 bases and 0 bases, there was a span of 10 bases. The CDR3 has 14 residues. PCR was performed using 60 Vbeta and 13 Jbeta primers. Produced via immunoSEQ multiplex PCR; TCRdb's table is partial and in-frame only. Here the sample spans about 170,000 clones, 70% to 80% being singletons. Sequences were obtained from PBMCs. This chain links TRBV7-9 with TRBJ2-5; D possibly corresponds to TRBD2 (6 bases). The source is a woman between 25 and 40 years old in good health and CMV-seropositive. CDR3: CASSPGEYQETQYF. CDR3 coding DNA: TGTGCCAGCAGCCCGGGGGAGTACCAAGAGACCCAGTACTTC.